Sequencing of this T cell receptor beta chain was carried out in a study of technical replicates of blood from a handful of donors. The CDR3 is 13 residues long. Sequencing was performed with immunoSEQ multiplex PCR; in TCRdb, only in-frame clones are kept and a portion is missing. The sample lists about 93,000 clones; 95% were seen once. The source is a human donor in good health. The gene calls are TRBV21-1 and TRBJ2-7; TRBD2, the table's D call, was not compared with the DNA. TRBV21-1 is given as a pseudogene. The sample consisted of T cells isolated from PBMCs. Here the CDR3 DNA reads TGTGCCAGCAGCAGTAGCCCTTCCTACGAGCAGTACTTC. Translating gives CASSSSPSYEQYF.